Included here is one T cell receptor beta chain sequence, with context. This sample is part of a study of blood T cell repertoires in COVID-19. For the study at large: Material from acute and convalescent COVID-19 was sourced from the United States, Italy and Spain. Nucleic acid was either cDNA or gDNA, and it came from T cells, B-cell-depleted T cells, or PBMCs.

Per the original data handling: Estimation of nucleated cell counts was performed using reference gene primer amplification. The method was immunoSEQ multiplex PCR; TCRdb's version includes in-frame clones alone and lacks a portion of them. That table is the source of V, J and clone size, and D and trimming were worked out from the DNA. The sample shows about 58,000 clones, about 88% of them seen only once. The ends were cut back, 4 bases at V and 5 bases at J, with 8 bases in the middle. The V gene's germline CDR1 is SNHLY and CDR2 FYNNEI. This CDR3 region has 13 residues. The clonotype originates from a woman in her seventies with active COVID-19. The chain is built from TRBV2 and TRBJ2-2; perhaps TRBD2 as D (6 bases). Sequenced material: peripheral blood. For the CDR3, the DNA is TGTGCCAGCAGTGTGGAGGGTACCGGGGAGCTGTTTTTT. Amino acids: CASSVEGTGELFF. The full variable domain, with the rest looked up from reference TRBV2 and TRBJ2-2, is EPEVTQTPSHQVTQMGQEVILRCVPISNHLYFYWYRQILGQKVEFLVSFYNNEISEKSEIFDDQFSVERPDGSNFTLKIRSTKLEDSAMYFCASSVEGTGELFFGEGSRLTVL.